The 19 T cell receptor beta chains in this list originate from one sample, sequenced in a study of regulatory T cells in long-lasting Graves disease. Time point of the sample: newly diagnosed GD, antithyroid drugs for less than 3 months. Making the TCR library involved RNA that had been extracted from PBMCs. Relying on iRepertoire HTBI primers and Arm-PCR of CDR3 regions, the team built TCR beta libraries. Each CDR3 protein is one row after TCRdb ran MiXCR on the multiplex PCR reads. The top ten hold 14% of the sample, which has a few hundred thousand distinct CDR3 sequences, 20% seen once. Sequences were derived from peripheral blood mononuclear cells (PBMCs), sampled at new diagnosis, from a patient treated with antithyroid drugs. The receptors here all came from a female donor with Graves disease.

This clonotype has at least ten counts. The chain has TRBV20-1 and TRBJ2-5, with 7 bases lining up with TRBD1. V was clipped by 6 bases and J by 1 base; unmatched bases: 8. The CDR3 covers 14 residues. Germline V lookup: CDR1 DFQATT, CDR2 SNEGSKA (reference sequence). CDR3 nucleotides: TGCAGTGCGAAAGAAACAGGGGCCCAAGAGACCCAGTACTTC. Translating it yields CSAKETGAQETQYF.

In its sample, this clonotype was seen many times. V and J are TRBV20-1 and TRBJ2-3; D may match TRBD1 or TRBD2 (5 bases each). This CDR3 is built from 15 residues. The V end was cut by 7 bases, the J end by 1 base, with 18 bases between. Germline V CDR1 and CDR2: DFQATT, SNEGSKA (reference sequence). The CDR3 DNA reads TGCAGTGTCCCTACCGGGACGACCGGCACAGATACGCAGTATTTT. Its translation: CSVPTGTTGTDTQYF.

This clonotype was observed many times. The rearrangement joins TRBV6-1 to TRBJ1-1; TRBD1 matches 7 bases. Germline values: CDR1 MNHNS, CDR2 SASEGT. Trimming removed 6 bases from V and 5 bases from J; junction bases left unmatched: 3. This CDR3 has 12 residues. The CDR3, as DNA: TGTGCCAGCAGACTACAGGGGACTGAAGCTTTCTTT. Amino acid sequence: CASRLQGTEAFF.

This clonotype was counted between two and nine times. CDR3 protein: CASSDRGVNPDTQYF. CDR3 in DNA: TGTGCCAGTAGTGACCGGGGCGTCAATCCAGATACGCAGTATTTT. This chain joins TRBV19 and TRBJ2-3; D possibly uses TRBD1 or TRBD2 (5 bases each). V was clipped by 5 bases and J by 4 bases, with 16 bases between them. Germline-derived CDR1 and CDR2 are LNHDA and SQIVND (reference sequence). The CDR3 length is 15 residues.

This clonotype was picked up a small number of times. This may arise from a read error, as a much more abundant clone is one base away. The genes are TRBV7-6 and TRBJ2-1; possible D gene TRBD1, 6 bases. CDR3 size: 18 residues. Germline V gene sequence: CDR1 SGHVS, CDR2 FNYEAQ. CDR3 protein: CASSLAFGGQGRYNEQLF. The CDR3, as DNA: TGTGCCAGCAGCTTAGCGTTTGGAGGCCAGGGGCGTTACAATGAGCAGCTCTTC.

V is TRBV6-5 and J is TRBJ1-3, with no clear D. The CDR3 length is 13 residues. Deletions cut 2 bases from V and 1 base from J, with 3 bases between. The germline V gene has CDR1 MNHEY and CDR2 SVGAGI. For the CDR3, the DNA is TGTGCCAGCAGTTACAGTTCTGGAAACACCATATATTTT. This codes for CASSYSSGNTIYF.

In its sample, this clonotype was seen many times. This chain connects TRBV7-3 to TRBJ2-3; the D gene is possibly TRBD1 (6 bases). CDR3 length: 14 amino acids. Germline loops: CDR1 SGHTA, CDR2 FQGTGA. The V gene lost 4 bases and the J gene lost 2 bases, with 10 bases spanning the gap. The CDR3 is CASSYTGSTDTQYF. CDR3 coding DNA: TGTGCCAGCAGCTACACAGGGTCCACAGATACGCAGTATTTT.

This clonotype was counted many times. The CDR3 region has the DNA TGTGCCATCAGCGGGACAGGGGGCAATCAGCCCCAGCATTTT. Translating gives CAISGTGGNQPQHF. V is TRBV10-3 and J is TRBJ1-5, with 10 bases matching TRBD1. From germline, CDR1 is ENHRY and CDR2 SYGVKD. CDR3 length: 14 amino acids. V trimming: 6 bases; J trimming: 2 bases; junction bases outside the gene matches: 1.

This clonotype was seen ten or more times. This chain connects TRBV5-1 to TRBJ2-5, with 9 bases aligning to TRBD2. Germline V gives CDR1 SGHRS, CDR2 YFSETQ. The CDR3 is 19 amino acids. Trimming took 0 bases from V and 4 from J; bases not matched to a gene: 16. The CDR3 DNA sequence: TGCGCCAGCAGCTTGGCCGCCTCAGTCGGCGGGGGGGCCTTAGAGACCCAGTACTTC. It is translated as CASSLAASVGGGALETQYF.

This clonotype was observed at least ten times. The chain couples TRBV20-1 to TRBJ2-7; the D is unclear. Germline CDR1 reads DFQATT; CDR2 reads SNEGSKA (reference sequence). Trimming left V 3 bases short and J 1 base short, with 7 bases between. This CDR3 contains 12 residues. CDR3 sequence reads: CSASPDSYEQYF. CDR3 nucleotide sequence: TGCAGTGCTAGTCCAGATTCCTACGAGCAGTACTTC.

The table lists this clonotype with many counts. One end of the junction is discordant with germline, which a read error may explain. The chain couples TRBV30 to TRBJ1-2; D perhaps matches TRBD1 (5 bases). Looked up from germline, CDR1 is GTSNPN and CDR2 is SVGIG (reference sequence). The length of the CDR3 is 14 residues. The CDR3 bases are TGTGCCCGGAGTGTACAGGCCGGGGGCTATGGCTACACCTTC. Residues: CARSVQAGGYGYTF.

This clonotype showed up many times. The gene calls are TRBV28 and TRBJ1-5; D call uncertain. Germline values: CDR1 MDHEN, CDR2 SYDVKM. Trimming took 2 bases from V and 9 from J, leaving 14 bases between them. This CDR3 is built from 14 residues. This chain's CDR3 is CASSLSGRRMPQHF. The CDR3 DNA sequence: TGTGCCAGCAGTTTAAGCGGACGGAGGATGCCCCAGCATTTT.

Ten or more counts support this clonotype. The rearrangement joins TRBV10-1 to TRBJ2-7, with 8 bases identical to TRBD2. The CDR3 runs to 13 residues. V lost 3 bases, J lost 3 bases, and 1 base stayed unmatched. Per germline, CDR1 WNHNN and CDR2 SYGVQD (reference sequence). This CDR3 reads CASSESGGYEQYF. The CDR3 region has the DNA TGCGCCAGCAGTGAAAGCGGGGGCTACGAGCAGTACTTC.

Concerning this clonotype: This may be a read error, as it is one base from a much larger clone. V is TRBV6-2 or TRBV6-3 and J is TRBJ2-7; 8 bases line up with TRBD1. Per germline, CDR1 MNHEY and CDR2 SVGEGT. This CDR3 spans 12 amino acids. J gave up 7 bases and V 6 bases, and 5 bases lay outside the gene matches. The CDR3 DNA sequence: TGTGCCAGCAGACCAGGGGGCAATGAGCAGTACTTC. Residues: CASRPGGNEQYF.

The chain joins TRBV2 to TRBJ1-2; D may be TRBD1 (6 bases). Trimming removed 11 bases at V and 4 bases at J, with 17 bases between. Germline loops: CDR1 SNHLY, CDR2 FYNNEI. The CDR3 has 13 residues. CDR3 amino acids: CALGGDTFYGYTF. CDR3 nucleotide sequence: TGTGCCCTAGGAGGGGACACCTTCTATGGCTACACCTTC.

This clonotype showed up many times. The chain recombines TRBV5-1 with TRBJ1-1; 7 bases fit TRBD1. The germline V gene has CDR1 SGHRS and CDR2 YFSETQ. CDR3 length: 12 amino acids. J lost 8 bases, V lost 4 bases, and 5 bases had no gene match. The DNA for the CDR3 is TGCGCCAGCAGCCCCGAGACAGGGGAAGCTTTCTTT. This codes for CASSPETGEAFF. Using reference TRBV5-1 and TRBJ1-1 for the parts outside the CDR3, the full variable domain is KAGVTQTPRYLIKTRGQQVTLSCSPISGHRSVSWYQQTPGQGLQFLFEYFSETQRNKGNFPGRFSGRQFSNSRSEMNVSTLELGDSALYLCASSPETGEAFFGQGTRLTVV.

There are many counts of this clonotype. This chain connects TRBV6-2 or TRBV6-3 to TRBJ2-7; D is perhaps TRBD2 (5 bases). The CDR3 runs to 16 residues. Germline V gene lookup returns CDR1 MNHEY and CDR2 SVGEGT. The V end lost 2 bases, the J end lost 2 bases, and 16 bases lay between the germline ends. CDR3 sequence reads: CASSYPRGEKAYEQYF. The CDR3 DNA reads TGTGCCAGCAGTTACCCCCGGGGAGAAAAGGCCTACGAGCAGTACTTC.

This clonotype came up a few times. At one of its ends the junction is not consistent with the germline gene, which may arise from a read error. The V gene is TRBV4-1, the J gene TRBJ1-6; D remains unclear. This CDR3 is 12 amino acids long. Germline V lookup: CDR1 MGHRA, CDR2 YSYEKL. The CDR3 loop is CASSRVGSPPHF. For the CDR3, the DNA is TGCGCCAGCAGCCGAGTAGGTTCACCCCCCCACTTT.

This clonotype was found many times. The chain has TRBV7-2 and TRBJ1-1; 7 bases line up with TRBD1. Germline trimming cut 3 bases from V and 6 bases from J; bases unmatched to any gene: 22. The CDR3 runs to 19 residues. Per the germline V gene, CDR1 is SGHTA and CDR2 is FQGNSA. CDR3 nucleotides: TGTGCCAGCAGCTTGGTCCCCCAGGGGGGTTTTGGGGGAGATGCTGAAGCTTTCTTT. It encodes CASSLVPQGGFGGDAEAFF. Together with reference TRBV7-2 and TRBJ1-1, the CDR3 gives the full variable domain: GAGVSQSPSNKVTEKGKDVELRCDPISGHTALYWYRQSLGQGLEFLIYFQGNSAPDKSGLPSDRFSAERTGGSVSTLTIQRTQQEDSAVYLCASSLVPQGGFGGDAEAFFGQGTRLTVV.